This T cell receptor beta chain appears in the sequencing data of a study of cytomegalovirus exposure and HLA in healthy donors. Study-wide results and limits: The classifier was said to identify cytomegalovirus status with high specificity and sensitivity.

The table lists this clone with a few counts. The antigen is undetermined. There are 15 residues in the CDR3. Trimming removed 3 bases at V and 0 bases at J, with 9 bases between. Germline CDR1 reads LNHDA; CDR2 reads SQIVND (reference sequence). The table came from immunoSEQ multiplex PCR; TCRdb's copy has only in-frame clones and leaves some out. The sample gives 200,000 to 250,000 clones, almost 90% of which show up once; roughly 3% is in the top ten. Sequences were obtained from PBMCs. This TCR came from a woman aged 18 to 35 in good health and CMV-seronegative. The rearrangement uses TRBV19 and TRBJ1-5; tentative D call: TRBD1 (6 bases). CDR3 sequence (DNA): TGTGCCAGTAGTATCGGACAGAGTAGCAATCAGCCCCAGCATTTT. Translated: CASSIGQSSNQPQHF.